Listed below are T cell receptor beta chains from one sample, sequenced in a study of shared clonotypes between healthy human individuals. Using immunoSEQ multiplex PCR, the repertoire was profiled, and TCRdb retains in-frame clones only, with some absent. Of 2 million to 2.5 million clones listed, more than 90% were seen once; the top ten hold 0.13%. The sample consisted of naive CD4+ T cells sorted from blood. These receptors were taken from a man younger than 30 in good health. The CDR3 runs from the conserved cysteine through the conserved F or W. Fields, in order: J gene, D gene, CDR3 length, clone size, V gene, CDR3 protein, CDR3 DNA. D genes are given only for firm matches. Rows may omit the clone size; those that give it use once, few, many or a size class.

TRBJ2-5,TRBD2,15,-,TRBV25-1,CASSEPRLAEETQYF,TGTGCCAGCAGTGAGCCCCGACTAGCGGAAGAGACCCAGTACTTC
TRBJ1-2,-,15,few,TRBV7-2,CASSLAYQGNYGYTF,TGTGCCAGCAGCTTAGCGTATCAGGGTAACTATGGCTACACCTTC
TRBJ2-7,-,15,-,TRBV7-2,CASSLGQGGTYEQYF,TGTGCCAGCAGCTTAGGGCAGGGCGGAACCTACGAGCAGTACTTC
TRBJ2-5,TRBD2,18,-,TRBV5-6,CASSSEGTSGGHKETQYF,TGTGCCAGCAGCTCCGAAGGGACTAGCGGGGGGCATAAAGAGACCCAGTACTTC
TRBJ2-7,-,15,-,TRBV7-2,CASSPEGTAAYEQYF,TGTGCCAGCAGCCCGGAGGGGACAGCCGCCTACGAGCAGTACTTC
TRBJ2-3,-,13,-,TRBV7-2,CASSSVGTDTQYF,TGTGCCAGCAGCTCGGTCGGCACAGATACGCAGTATTTT
TRBJ2-1,-,13,-,TRBV5-4,CASSSTLGREQFF,TGTGCCAGCAGCTCGACCCTAGGTCGGGAGCAGTTCTTC
TRBJ2-7,TRBD2,14,-,TRBV5-3,CARSLSGYSYEQYF,TGTGCCAGAAGCCTTAGCGGGTACTCCTACGAGCAGTACTTC
TRBJ1-1,-,13,-,TRBV15,CATSRDVNTEAFF,TGTGCCACCAGCAGAGATGTGAACACTGAAGCTTTCTTT
TRBJ1-1,TRBD1,15,-,TRBV5-6,CASSFSDREDTEAFF,TGTGCCAGCAGCTTTAGCGACAGGGAGGACACTGAAGCTTTCTTT
TRBJ1-3,-,15,once,TRBV6-5,CASRGEAQPGNTIYF,TGTGCCAGCAGAGGGGAGGCACAACCTGGAAACACCATATATTTT
TRBJ1-5,-,13,-,TRBV6-6,CASSRGAYQPQHF,TGTGCCAGCAGTCGCGGGGCCTATCAGCCCCAGCATTTT
TRBJ2-6,TRBD1,17,-,TRBV28,CASSSGQGIYGANVLTF,TGTGCCAGCAGTTCGGGACAGGGAATTTATGGGGCCAACGTCCTGACTTTC
TRBJ1-1,-,12,-,TRBV6-1,CASSENRGGAFF,TGTGCCAGCAGTGAAAATCGGGGGGGAGCTTTCTTT
TRBJ1-3,-,15,-,TRBV6-5,CASSRTGPSGNTIYF,TGTGCCAGCAGCCGAACAGGGCCCTCTGGAAACACCATATATTTT
TRBJ2-7,-,11,-,TRBV6-1,CASSHTYEQYF,TGTGCCAGCAGCCACACCTACGAGCAGTACTTC
TRBJ2-1,TRBD2,16,-,TRBV9,CASSVGELAGYNEQFF,TGTGCCAGCAGCGTCGGGGAACTAGCGGGCTACAATGAGCAGTTCTTC
TRBJ1-3,-,14,-,TRBV30,CAWSNGVTGNTIYF,TGTGCCTGGAGTAATGGGGTGACTGGAAACACCATATATTTT
TRBJ1-1,TRBD1,15,-,TRBV28,CASSYHRGRDTEAFF,TGTGCCAGCAGTTATCACAGGGGGCGCGACACTGAAGCTTTCTTT
TRBJ2-7,TRBD2,14,-,TRBV7-2,CASSPTSGSSEQYF,TGTGCCAGCAGCCCCACTAGCGGGAGTTCCGAGCAGTACTTC
TRBJ2-2,TRBD1,16,-,TRBV2,CAIRGRQGPNTGELFF,TGTGCCATCAGAGGAAGACAGGGACCGAACACCGGGGAGCTGTTTTTT
TRBJ1-4,-,13,-,TRBV28,CASSRRQVVELFF,TGTGCCAGCAGCCGTAGACAGGTGGTAGAACTGTTTTTT
TRBJ2-3,-,12,-,TRBV7-2,CASSPITDTQYF,TGTGCCAGCAGCCCAATTACAGATACGCAGTATTTT
TRBJ1-1,-,15,-,TRBV5-1,CASSSLQGLNTEAFF,TGCGCCAGCAGCTCCCTACAGGGCTTGAACACTGAAGCTTTCTTT
TRBJ1-1,-,13,-,TRBV30,CAWSGILRQGAFF,TGTGCCTGGAGTGGAATCCTTAGGCAGGGAGCTTTCTTT